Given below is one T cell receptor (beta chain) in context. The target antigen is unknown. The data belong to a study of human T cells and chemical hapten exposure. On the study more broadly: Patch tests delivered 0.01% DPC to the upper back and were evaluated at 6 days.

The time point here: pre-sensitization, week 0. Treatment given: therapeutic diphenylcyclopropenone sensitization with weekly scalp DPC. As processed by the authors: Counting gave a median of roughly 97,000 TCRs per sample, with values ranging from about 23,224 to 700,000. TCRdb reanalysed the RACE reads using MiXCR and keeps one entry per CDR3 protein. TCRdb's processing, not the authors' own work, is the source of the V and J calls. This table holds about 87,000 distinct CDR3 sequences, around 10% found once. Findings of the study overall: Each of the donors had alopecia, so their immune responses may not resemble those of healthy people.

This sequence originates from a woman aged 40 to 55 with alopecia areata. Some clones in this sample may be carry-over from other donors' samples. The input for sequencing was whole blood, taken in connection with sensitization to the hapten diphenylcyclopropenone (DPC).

In nucleotides, the CDR3 is TGTGCCAGCAGCTTAGATGGGTTTTTGAACACCGGGGAGCTGTTTTTT. This translates into CASSLDGFLNTGELFF. The chain combines TRBV11-2 with TRBJ2-2; no clear D. CDR1 and CDR2 from the germline V gene are SGHAT and FQNNGV. CDR3 size: 16 residues. V was shortened by 0 bases and J by 1 base, with 9 bases between the two germline ends.